This is a list of T cell receptor beta chains from one sample in a study of T-cell reconstitution after alpha-beta-depleted transplantation in children. TCRdb re-analysed the PCR reads in MiXCR, keeping a single row per CDR3 protein. This table holds some 520,000 distinct CDR3 sequences, less than 35% found once. Sample: PBMCs from the stem cell graft donor, taken from the stem cell graft. These TCRs come from a human donor who donated a stem cell graft to a child with aplastic anemia. Each CDR3 is given with its conserved first and last residue. Each record gives: V gene, clone size, J gene, D gene, CDR3 protein, CDR3 DNA. A D gene is named only where the DNA matches it firmly. Size values are once, few and many counts, or a class for expanded clones, and some rows have none.

TRBV7-2	-	TRBJ2-5	-	CASSLGAGRETQYF	TGTGCCAGCAGCTTAGGGGCAGGGAGAGAGACCCAGTACTTC
TRBV12-3/TRBV12-4	-	TRBJ2-1	-	CASSLKRREFF	TGTGCCAGCAGTCTCAAACGGCGGGAGTTCTTC
TRBV28	-	TRBJ2-7	-	CASRYDGSSYEQYF	TGTGCCAGCAGGTATGACGGGAGCTCCTACGAGCAGTACTTC
TRBV29-1	-	TRBJ1-6	-	CSVQTDDRIASPLHF	TGCAGCGTTCAAACTGATGACAGGATAGCTTCACCCCTCCACTTT
TRBV19	-	TRBJ2-2	TRBD1	CASSSRTGGTGELFF	TGTGCCAGTAGTTCCCGGACAGGGGGAACCGGGGAGCTGTTTTTT
TRBV13	once	TRBJ2-1	TRBD2	CASSLARLAGIYNEQFF	TGTGCCAGCAGCTTAGCCCGGCTAGCGGGGATTTACAATGAGCAGTTCTTC
TRBV5-5	-	TRBJ2-7	-	CASSLGVGHRAGYEQYF	TGTGCCAGCAGCTTGGGTGTAGGGCACAGGGCGGGCTACGAGCAGTACTTC
TRBV4-3	-	TRBJ2-3	-	CASSPDGFTDTQYF	TGCGCCAGCAGTCCGGACGGTTTCACAGATACGCAGTATTTT
TRBV30	-	TRBJ1-6	TRBD1	CAWSATGEDPYNSPLHF	TGTGCCTGGAGTGCGACAGGGGAGGATCCCTATAATTCACCCCTCCACTTT
TRBV19	-	TRBJ2-1	-	CASSENPGSKVYNEQFF	TGTGCCAGTAGTGAGAACCCCGGATCGAAGGTCTACAATGAGCAGTTCTTC
TRBV5-6	few	TRBJ2-3	-	CASSRAGPADTQYF	TGTGCCAGCAGCCGAGCAGGGCCGGCAGATACGCAGTATTTT
TRBV28	-	TRBJ2-5	-	CASTHGTLGETQYF	TGTGCCAGCACCCACGGGACACTGGGAGAGACCCAGTACTTC
TRBV6-5	few	TRBJ1-5	-	CASSYSADSNQPQHF	TGTGCCAGCAGTTACTCTGCGGATAGCAATCAGCCCCAGCATTTT
TRBV12-3/TRBV12-4	few	TRBJ2-4	TRBD1	CASSPLGTGVENIQYF	TGTGCCAGCAGTCCACTTGGGACAGGGGTGGAAAACATTCAGTACTTC
TRBV20-1	-	TRBJ2-1	TRBD2	CSASDRGRLAGVTVFF	TGCAGTGCTTCGGACAGAGGGAGACTAGCGGGAGTAACAGTCTTCTTC
TRBV19	few	TRBJ1-4	-	CASSPREKLFF	TGTGCCAGTAGCCCCCGGGAAAAACTGTTTTTT
TRBV9	-	TRBJ2-1	-	CASSVGSGGYNEQFF	TGTGCCAGCAGCGTGGGATCGGGCGGATACAATGAGCAGTTCTTC
TRBV20-1	-	TRBJ2-7	-	CSAGLVAEQYF	TGCAGTGCTGGATTAGTAGCCGAGCAGTACTTC
TRBV30	few	TRBJ2-4	TRBD1	CAWSVPPLTGVKNIQYF	TGTGCCTGGAGTGTACCCCCCTTGACAGGGGTTAAAAACATTCAGTACTTC
TRBV29-1	-	TRBJ1-5	-	CSVRGVPNQPQHF	TGCAGCGTCAGGGGCGTTCCGAATCAGCCCCAGCATTTT
TRBV4-3	-	TRBJ2-3	TRBD2	CASSQDPAGAAYTQYF	TGCGCCAGCAGCCAAGATCCGGCGGGAGCGGCATATACGCAGTATTTT
TRBV5-6	-	TRBJ2-2	TRBD2	CASSPSAGGQTGELFF	TGTGCCAGCAGCCCCTCCGCGGGAGGTCAGACCGGGGAGCTGTTTTTT
TRBV10-3	-	TRBJ2-1	-	CAISDLGRGPSYNEQFF	TGTGCCATCAGTGATTTGGGCCGGGGGCCGTCCTACAATGAGCAGTTCTTC
TRBV4-3	few	TRBJ2-2	-	CASCNRFLPNTGELFF	TGCGCCAGCTGTAACCGATTCTTACCGAACACCGGGGAGCTGTTTTTT
TRBV7-8	few	TRBJ2-1	TRBD2	CASSPSAGSEQFF	TGTGCCAGCAGCCCATCAGCGGGAAGTGAGCAGTTCTTC
TRBV19	-	TRBJ2-7	-	CASSIGPTYEQYF	TGTGCCAGTAGTATTGGCCCCACCTACGAGCAGTACTTC
TRBV7-9	-	TRBJ1-1	-	CASSSFQGNTEAFF	TGTGCCAGCAGCTCCTTCCAGGGGAACACTGAAGCTTTCTTT
TRBV6-9	-	TRBJ1-5	-	CASRYWNSNQPQHF	TGTGCCAGCAGGTATTGGAATAGCAATCAGCCCCAGCATTTT
TRBV20-1	-	TRBJ2-7	-	CSARGLVRYEQYF	TGCAGTGCTAGAGGGCTAGTTCGCTACGAGCAGTACTTC
TRBV5-5	-	TRBJ1-4	-	CASSLAAGGVGEKLFF	TGTGCCAGCAGCTTGGCCGCGGGCGGGGTTGGTGAAAAACTGTTTTTT
TRBV19	few	TRBJ2-1	TRBD1	CASSIYQGAESEQFF	TGTGCCAGTAGTATCTATCAGGGGGCTGAATCTGAGCAGTTCTTC
TRBV5-1	few	TRBJ2-1	TRBD2	CASSTRLAVHNEQFF	TGCGCCAGCAGCACGCGACTAGCGGTACACAATGAGCAGTTCTTC
TRBV5-1	-	TRBJ1-4	TRBD1	CASSLDPVGTGNEKLFF	TGCGCCAGCAGCTTGGACCCTGTAGGGACAGGGAATGAAAAACTGTTTTTT
TRBV12-3/TRBV12-4	-	TRBJ1-5	-	CASSFRDNRGPQHF	TGTGCCAGCAGTTTCCGGGACAACCGGGGGCCCCAGCATTTT
TRBV12-3/TRBV12-4	few	TRBJ1-4	-	CASKGFTEKLFF	TGTGCCAGCAAGGGGTTTACGGAAAAACTGTTTTTT
TRBV30	few	TRBJ2-7	-	CAGRDSYEQYF	TGTGCCGGTCGGGACTCCTACGAGCAGTACTTC
TRBV27	-	TRBJ2-1	-	CASSRALSASNEQFF	TGTGCCAGCAGCCGTGCCCTCTCAGCAAGCAATGAGCAGTTCTTC
TRBV15	-	TRBJ2-5	-	CATSRVGLMETQYF	TGTGCCACCAGCAGAGTAGGGTTGATGGAGACCCAGTACTTC
TRBV29-1	-	TRBJ2-5	TRBD2	CSATSGSIGETQYF	TGCAGCGCGACGAGCGGGAGTATAGGAGAGACCCAGTACTTC
TRBV3-1	few	TRBJ2-5	-	CASSQNYGKEETQYF	TGTGCCAGCAGCCAAAATTACGGGAAAGAAGAGACCCAGTACTTC
TRBV7-9	-	TRBJ2-1	-	CASGGDDNEQFF	TGTGCCAGCGGAGGAGATGACAATGAGCAGTTCTTC
TRBV29-1	-	TRBJ2-5	-	CSVAGDRQETQYF	TGCAGCGTTGCTGGGGACCGCCAAGAGACCCAGTACTTC
TRBV6-5	-	TRBJ2-3	TRBD2	CASSCQARTSGSTDTQYF	TGTGCCAGCAGTTGCCAAGCCCGGACTAGCGGAAGCACAGATACGCAGTATTTT
TRBV7-2	few	TRBJ1-4	-	CASSPSRTNEKLFF	TGTGCCAGCAGCCCATCAAGAACTAATGAAAAACTGTTTTTT
TRBV7-2	-	TRBJ1-5	-	CASSSLRQPQHF	TGTGCCAGCAGCTCCCTACGTCAGCCCCAGCATTTT
TRBV6-5	-	TRBJ1-3	-	CASSYSSLANTIYF	TGTGCCAGCAGTTATTCGTCCTTAGCCAACACCATATATTTT
TRBV2	-	TRBJ1-2	TRBD1	CASRTRRTGGTEGDGYTF	TGTGCCAGCAGGACGCGTAGGACAGGAGGAACTGAAGGCGATGGCTACACCTTC
TRBV11-2	-	TRBJ2-1	-	CASREPRRYYGDDGNEQFF	TGTGCCAGCAGAGAACCGAGACGATATTACGGCGATGACGGCAATGAGCAGTTCTTC
TRBV20-1	-	TRBJ1-5	TRBD1	CSAPGQGSGGPQHF	TGCAGTGCCCCGGGACAGGGTAGCGGTGGGCCCCAGCATTTT
TRBV10-3	-	TRBJ1-1	-	CAINGGRGTEAFF	TGTGCCATCAATGGGGGGCGCGGGACTGAAGCTTTCTTT
TRBV12-3/TRBV12-4	-	TRBJ2-3	-	CASSRTLGYSDTQYF	TGTGCCAGCAGCCGGACGTTGGGATACTCAGATACGCAGTATTTT
TRBV7-2	-	TRBJ1-2	-	CASTYGYTF	TGTGCCAGCACGTATGGCTACACCTTC
TRBV5-1	few	TRBJ1-2	-	CASSPDGDYGYTF	TGCGCCAGCAGCCCTGATGGGGACTATGGCTACACCTTC
TRBV20-1	few	TRBJ1-6	-	CSARVGTALSNSPLHF	TGCAGTGCTAGAGTTGGTACAGCCCTTTCGAATTCACCCCTCCACTTT
TRBV28	-	TRBJ2-2	TRBD1	CASSSNDRGLSSGELFF	TGTGCCAGCAGTTCCAATGACAGGGGGCTTTCGTCCGGGGAGCTGTTTTTT
TRBV7-8	-	TRBJ1-5	TRBD1	CASSYRQGPGEPQHF	TGTGCCAGCAGCTACAGACAGGGGCCAGGGGAGCCCCAGCATTTT
TRBV28	once	TRBJ1-4	-	CASLSLGAGEKLFF	TGTGCCAGCCTCTCTTTGGGGGCCGGGGAAAAACTGTTTTTT
TRBV6-5	-	TRBJ1-5	-	CASSYVGDRQPQHF	TGTGCCAGCAGTTACGTAGGGGACCGGCAGCCCCAGCATTTT
TRBV5-6	few	TRBJ2-5	TRBD1	CASSLRQGWNF	TGTGCCAGCAGCTTGCGACAGGGATGGAACTTC